Presented here are 32 T cell receptor beta chains from one specimen sequenced in a study of T cell responses to AZD1222 COVID-19 vaccine. Profiled with immunoSEQ multiplex PCR; TCRdb holds only in-frame clones, not every one. The sample contains tens of thousands of clones, 80% to 90% of which appear only once. Sequenced material: peripheral blood, taken on day 0 of AZD1222 vaccination. Receptor source: an adult in good health.

This clone was counted only a few times. The V gene is TRBV28, the J gene TRBJ1-4; no clear D. Per the germline V gene, CDR1 is MDHEN and CDR2 is SYDVKM. This CDR3 region has 15 residues. The V gene lost 3 bases and the J gene lost 5 bases, with 13 bases spanning the gap. CDR3 loop: CASSFERHGNEKLFF. The CDR3 DNA reads TGTGCCAGCAGTTTCGAGAGACACGGAAATGAAAAACTGTTTTTT.

V and J are TRBV19 and TRBJ1-5; D perhaps matches TRBD1 (6 bases). The germline CDR1 and CDR2 sequences are LNHDA and SQIVND (reference sequence). The V gene lost 3 bases and the J gene lost 0 bases, with 9 bases spanning the gap. CDR3 size: 15 residues. CDR3 nucleotide sequence: TGTGCCAGTAGTATGGACAGTTCTAGCAATCAGCCCCAGCATTTT. The encoded protein is CASSMDSSSNQPQHF.

The rearrangement uses TRBV7-3 and TRBJ2-1, with TRBD1 matching over 9 bases. CDR3 size: 16 residues. Unmatched junction bases numbered 12, after V lost 5 bases and J lost 7 bases. Germline CDR1 reads SGHTA; CDR2 reads FQGTGA. The CDR3 region is CASSPRDRVGWNEQFF. CDR3 nucleotides: TGTGCCAGCAGCCCGAGGGACAGGGTCGGGTGGAATGAGCAGTTCTTC.

V and J are TRBV7-2 and TRBJ1-2; D is unclear. The V end was cut by 3 bases, the J end by 4 bases, with 9 bases between. From germline, CDR1 is SGHTA and CDR2 FQGNSA. The CDR3 consists of 13 residues. CDR3 coding DNA: TGTGCCAGCAGCTTCCCAATGGGCTATGGCTACACCTTC. It yields the protein CASSFPMGYGYTF.

J is TRBJ1-5 and V is TRBV6-1; D uncertain. Deletions cut 2 bases from V and 7 bases from J, with 3 bases between. This CDR3 spans 11 amino acids. CDR1 and CDR2 from the germline V gene are MNHNS and SASEGT. The CDR3 sequence: CASSEPQPQHF. CDR3 DNA sequence: TGTGCCAGCAGTGAACCCCAGCCCCAGCATTTT.

The chain employs TRBV7-9 and TRBJ1-3; the D gene is possibly TRBD1 (5 bases). Germline lookup yields CDR1 SEHNR and CDR2 FQNEAQ (reference sequence). The CDR3 has 13 amino acids. The ends were cut back, 5 bases at V and 6 bases at J, with 11 bases in the middle. CDR3 bases: TGTGCCAGCAGCCCCATGGGGCTAAACACCATATATTTT. Protein sequence: CASSPMGLNTIYF.

Here the CDR3 reads CASISGERSSYEQYF. DNA for the CDR3: TGTGCCAGCATCTCTGGAGAACGGTCCTCCTACGAGCAGTACTTC. The chain employs TRBV28 and TRBJ2-7, with no clear D. From germline, CDR1 is MDHEN and CDR2 SYDVKM. Between the trimmed V and J ends, which lost 7 bases and 0 bases, there was a span of 16 bases. This CDR3 spans 15 amino acids.

In DNA form, the CDR3 reads TGTGCCAGCAGTGACTCAGGGGGGGAGACCCAGTACTTC. Its translation is CASSDSGGETQYF. This chain connects TRBV6-4 to TRBJ2-5, with D tentatively TRBD1 or TRBD2 (6 bases each). Germline loops: CDR1 MRHNA, CDR2 SNTAGT. This CDR3 contains 13 residues. V lost 0 bases and J lost 5, with 7 bases in between.

This clone was counted once. The rearrangement uses TRBV6-6 and TRBJ2-6; 9 bases line up with TRBD1. After removal of 5 bases from V and 0 bases from J, the junction contained 8 bases not matched to a gene. The germline CDR1 and CDR2 sequences are MNHNY and SVGAGI (reference sequence). This CDR3 contains 18 residues. This CDR3 is CASSPRDREYSGANVLTF. In DNA form, the CDR3 reads TGTGCCAGCAGTCCCCGGGACAGGGAGTACTCTGGGGCCAACGTCCTGACTTTC.

This clone has a single count. CDR3 sequence reads: CASSLNPGGMAKNIQYF. CDR3 bases: TGTGCCAGCAGCTTAAATCCGGGGGGGATGGCCAAAAACATTCAGTACTTC. The chain couples TRBV7-8 to TRBJ2-4; 8 bases align to TRBD2. This CDR3 spans 17 amino acids. V was clipped by 2 bases and J by 1 base; unmatched bases: 7. Germline assignment: CDR1 SGHVS and CDR2 FQNEAQ.

This clone was seen only a few times. The V and J genes are TRBV7-9 and TRBJ1-2; D unclear. Germline V gene data show CDR1 as SEHNR and CDR2 as FQNEAQ (reference sequence). V lost 3 bases to trimming and J lost 8 bases, with 16 bases between them. The CDR3 has 14 amino acids. CDR3 sequence (DNA): TGTGCCAGCAGCTTGAGCGACGTCTACCGGGGCTACACCTTC. Protein product: CASSLSDVYRGYTF.

The V call is TRBV5-1, the J call TRBJ2-1; 8 nucleotides match TRBD1. Germline V gene data show CDR1 as SGHRS and CDR2 as YFSETQ. The CDR3 totals 16 residues. With V trimmed by 3 bases and J by 6 bases, 11 bases remained unmatched. The CDR3 sequence is CASSSGVDRDPNEQFF. The CDR3 DNA is TGCGCCAGCAGCTCAGGGGTGGACAGGGACCCCAATGAGCAGTTCTTC.

The CDR3 protein is CASSPSGQGVTLSSYNEQFF. The CDR3 DNA reads TGTGCCAGCAGCCCGTCAGGACAGGGGGTCACCTTAAGCTCCTACAATGAGCAGTTCTTC. V is TRBV7-3 and J is TRBJ2-1, with 10 bases that match TRBD1. Germline assignment: CDR1 SGHTA and CDR2 FQGTGA. V shed 5 bases, J shed 0 bases, and the junction held 16 bases outside the gene matches. This CDR3 has 20 residues.

This clone was recorded once. The J gene is TRBJ1-4, the V gene TRBV5-1; 8 bases agree with TRBD1. Looked up from germline, CDR1 is SGHRS and CDR2 is YFSETQ. The CDR3 spans 16 residues. Trimming removed 3 bases from V and 8 bases from J; junction bases left unmatched: 12. The CDR3 spells CASSYEGQGMGEKLFF. The CDR3 DNA reads as TGCGCCAGCAGCTACGAAGGACAGGGTATGGGAGAAAAACTGTTTTTT.

The chain employs TRBV6-2 or TRBV6-3 and TRBJ1-2, with D perhaps matching TRBD1 (5 bases). Trimming took 4 bases from V and 8 from J, leaving 17 bases between them. The CDR3 extends over 14 amino acids. Germline assignment: CDR1 MNHEY and CDR2 SVGEGT. The CDR3 sequence: CASSSARQRRGYTF. DNA of the CDR3: TGTGCCAGCAGTTCCGCAAGACAGAGGCGAGGCTACACCTTC.

This sequence joins TRBV19 and TRBJ1-2; D ambiguous. The CDR3 runs to 14 residues. Trimming removed 7 bases from V and 4 bases from J, with 16 bases in between. Germline CDR1 and CDR2: LNHDA and SQIVND (reference sequence). CDR3 residues: CASMEGGEAYGYTF. The DNA of the CDR3 is TGTGCCAGTATGGAGGGCGGGGAGGCCTATGGCTACACCTTC.

The chain carries TRBV4-1 and TRBJ1-2; D is undetermined. CDR1 and CDR2 from the germline V gene are MGHRA and YSYEKL. The CDR3 sequence is 15 residues long. V shed 0 bases and J shed 10 bases, with 18 bases lying between them. CDR3 in DNA: TGCGCCAGCAGCCAAGATTGGGCCGGCCTGATAAACTACACCTTC. Residues: CASSQDWAGLINYTF.

The chain employs TRBV15 and TRBJ2-5; 8 bases agree with TRBD1. The CDR3 spans 15 residues. The trim removed 2 bases at V and 5 bases at J, leaving 7 bases unmatched. In germline, CDR1 is LNHNV, CDR2 YYDKDF (reference sequence). The CDR3 is CATSRTGGPGETQYF. The CDR3 DNA follows: TGTGCCACCAGCAGAACAGGGGGGCCTGGGGAGACCCAGTACTTC.

The chain links TRBV5-5 to TRBJ1-1; no clear D gene. The germline gives CDR1 SGHKS, CDR2 YYEKEE (reference sequence). The CDR3 sequence is 12 residues long. Trimming pared 1 base from V and 5 bases from J, leaving 6 bases between. CDR3 sequence: CASSLIGTEAFF. In nucleotides, the CDR3 is TGTGCCAGCAGCTTGATAGGGACTGAAGCTTTCTTT.

The chain's CDR3 is CASSQTRSYSGNTIYF. In DNA, the CDR3 is TGCGCCAGCAGCCAGACGAGAAGTTACTCTGGAAACACCATATATTTT. The genes are TRBV4-3 and TRBJ1-3, with no clear D. The germline V gene has CDR1 LGHNA and CDR2 YSLEER. The germline V and J ends were trimmed by 3 bases and 0 bases, with 12 bases remaining between them. This CDR3 is 16 amino acids long.

The gene calls are TRBV6-6 and TRBJ1-1; 7 nucleotides agree with TRBD1. CDR1 MNHNY and CDR2 SVGAGI come from the germline V gene (reference sequence). The CDR3 is made up of 14 amino acids. Losses at the gene ends were 5 bases for V and 0 bases for J; bases not matched to a gene: 3. The CDR3 coding sequence is TGTGCCAGCAGTCAACAGGGGATGAACACTGAAGCTTTCTTT. Translating it yields CASSQQGMNTEAFF.

This chain links TRBV6-5 with TRBJ1-2; the D is unclear. V was trimmed by 0 bases and J by 3 bases, leaving 11 bases between them. CDR3 length: 15 amino acids. The V gene's germline CDR1 is MNHEY and CDR2 SVGAGI. CDR3 DNA sequence: TGTGCCAGCAGTTACTCGCGAAATTGGGACTATGGCTACACCTTC. This translates into CASSYSRNWDYGYTF.

The chain uses TRBV7-2 and TRBJ1-3, with 7 positions matching TRBD1. V shed 3 bases and J 0 bases; nucleotides not matched to a gene: 14. The CDR3 contains 19 residues. Germline CDR1 and CDR2: SGHTA and FQGNSA. CDR3 in amino acids: CASSLFGTVPSSSGNTIYF. The CDR3 DNA reads TGTGCCAGCAGCTTGTTCGGGACAGTTCCCTCGAGCTCTGGAAACACCATATATTTT.

The chain couples TRBV19 to TRBJ1-2, with 9 bases fitting TRBD1. This CDR3 is built from 14 residues. Germline CDR1 and CDR2: LNHDA and SQIVND (reference sequence). Trimming took 7 bases from V and 7 from J; bases not matched to a gene: 10. CDR3 sequence reads: CASTYLGQGSGYTF. The CDR3 bases are TGTGCCAGTACCTATCTGGGACAGGGTTCTGGCTACACCTTC. The full variable domain, in which reference TRBV19 and TRBJ1-2 provide the parts outside the CDR3, is DGGITQSPKYLFRKEGQNVTLSCEQNLNHDAMYWYRQDPGQGLRLIYYSQIVNDFQKGDIAEGYSVSREKKESFPLTVTSAQKNPTAFYLCASTYLGQGSGYTFGSGTRLTVV.

CDR3 sequence: CASSLRSVNYGYTF. The CDR3, as DNA: TGCGCCAGCAGCCTTAGATCGGTTAACTATGGCTACACCTTC. The chain couples TRBV5-1 to TRBJ1-2; D remains unclear. In germline, CDR1 is SGHRS, CDR2 YFSETQ. The CDR3 extends over 14 amino acids. Trimming stripped 4 bases from V and 1 base from J, with 11 bases between.

V and J are TRBV3-1 (or the pseudogene TRBV3-2) and TRBJ2-1; D perhaps matches TRBD2 (6 bases). V was clipped by 0 bases and J by 5 bases, with 20 bases between them. The germline V gene encodes CDR1 LGHDT and CDR2 YNNKEL (reference sequence). This CDR3 is built from 18 residues. This chain's CDR3 is CASSQDTQRSGVDNEQFF. The CDR3 region has the DNA TGTGCCAGCAGCCAAGATACCCAGCGGTCGGGAGTCGACAATGAGCAGTTCTTC.

The V call is TRBV5-4, the J call TRBJ2-6; 7 nucleotides line up with TRBD1. Germline V gives CDR1 SGHNT, CDR2 YYREEE (reference sequence). This CDR3 has 18 residues. V shed 4 bases and J 0 bases; nucleotides not matched to a gene: 10. The CDR3 here is CASSTRTGRISGANVLTF. The CDR3 nucleotides are TGTGCCAGCAGCACCAGGACAGGCCGGATCTCTGGGGCCAACGTCCTGACTTTC.

The chain recombines TRBV9 with TRBJ2-7, with 7 bases lining up with TRBD1. J was trimmed by 0 bases and V by 4 bases; bases with no gene match: 10. Germline lookup yields CDR1 SGDLS and CDR2 YYNGEE. CDR3 length: 16 residues. The CDR3 DNA reads as TGTGCCAGCAGCAGCTTAGGGGGCGAGCACTCCTACGAGCAGTACTTC. It specifies CASSSLGGEHSYEQYF. Full variable domain (missing parts from reference TRBV9 and TRBJ2-7): DSGVTQTPKHLITATGQRVTLRCSPRSGDLSVYWYQQSLDQGLQFLIQYYNGEERAKGNILERFSAQQFPDLHSELNLSSLELGDSALYFCASSSLGGEHSYEQYFGPGTRLTVT.

With regard to this clone: Additional DNA sequences in this sample encode the identical CDR3. V and J are TRBV6-6 and TRBJ2-7, with a weak D call TRBD2 (5 bases). V shed 6 bases and J shed 5 bases, with 11 bases lying between them. The CDR3 covers 12 residues. Germline assignment: CDR1 MNHNY and CDR2 SVGAGI (reference sequence). The CDR3 loop reads CASSDRGDEQYF. The CDR3 DNA sequence: TGTGCCAGCAGCGACCGGGGTGACGAGCAGTACTTC.

Worth noting for this clone: The CDR3 ends on some other residue instead of the conserved phenylalanine or tryptophan, so this is likely a read error. It is unclear where the CDR3 begins or ends on the DNA, so no DNA is shown, and the CDR3 is as TCRdb lists it. The genes are TRBV27 and TRBJ1-2. Germline assignment: CDR1 MNHEY and CDR2 SMNVEV (reference sequence). The CDR3 extends over 9 residues, inclusive of both ends. This CDR3 reads CALRGPPGL.

The sample holds one count of this clone. This chain uses TRBV20-1 with TRBJ1-4; D unclear. The germline CDR1 and CDR2 sequences are DFQATT and SNEGSKA (reference sequence). This CDR3 has 11 amino acids. V lost 5 bases, J lost 8 bases, and 9 bases lay in between. This CDR3 reads CSAHSGEKLFF. CDR3 in DNA: TGCAGTGCTCATTCAGGAGAAAAACTGTTTTTT.

The DNA of the CDR3 is TGCGCCAGCAGTGATTGGGGACTAACTAGCGGGGGGGCAAATGAGCAGTTCTTC. Its protein product is CASSDWGLTSGGANEQFF. The chain joins TRBV10-2 to TRBJ2-1; 13 bases line up with TRBD2. The length of the CDR3 is 18 residues. The germline CDR1 and CDR2 sequences are WSHSY and SAAADI. After removal of 3 bases from V and 7 bases from J, the junction contained 12 bases not matched to a gene.